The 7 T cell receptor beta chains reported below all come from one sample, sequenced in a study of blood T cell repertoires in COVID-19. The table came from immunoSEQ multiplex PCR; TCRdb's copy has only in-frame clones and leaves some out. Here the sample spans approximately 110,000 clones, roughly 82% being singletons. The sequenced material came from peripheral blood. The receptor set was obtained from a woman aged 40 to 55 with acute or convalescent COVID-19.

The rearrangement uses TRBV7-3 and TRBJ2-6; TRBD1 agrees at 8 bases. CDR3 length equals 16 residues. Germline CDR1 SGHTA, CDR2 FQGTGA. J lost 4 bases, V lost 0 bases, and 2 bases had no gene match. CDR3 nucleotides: TGTGCCAGCAGCTTAACGCAGGGGGCGGGGGCCAACGTCCTGACTTTC. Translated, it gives CASSLTQGAGANVLTF.

The CDR3 protein is CASNTGGWIQPQHF. The CDR3 region has the DNA TGTGCCAGCAATACAGGGGGCTGGATTCAGCCCCAGCATTTT. This chain connects TRBV6-5 to TRBJ1-5, with 9 nucleotides matching TRBD1. The CDR3 consists of 14 residues. In germline, CDR1 is MNHEY, CDR2 SVGAGI. V shed 7 bases and J 6 bases; nucleotides not matched to a gene: 7.

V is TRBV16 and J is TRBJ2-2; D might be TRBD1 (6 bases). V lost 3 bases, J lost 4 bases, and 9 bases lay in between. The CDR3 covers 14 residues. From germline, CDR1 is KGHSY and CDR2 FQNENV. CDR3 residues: CASSHDRTTGELFF. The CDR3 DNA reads TGTGCCAGCAGCCACGACAGGACCACCGGGGAGCTGTTTTTT.

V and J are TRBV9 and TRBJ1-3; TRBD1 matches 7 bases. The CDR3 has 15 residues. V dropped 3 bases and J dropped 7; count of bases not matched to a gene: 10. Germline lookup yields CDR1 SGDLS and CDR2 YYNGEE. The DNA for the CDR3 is TGTGCCAGCAGCGGTGGACAGGTGCTCAGTAACACCATATATTTT. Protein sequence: CASSGGQVLSNTIYF.

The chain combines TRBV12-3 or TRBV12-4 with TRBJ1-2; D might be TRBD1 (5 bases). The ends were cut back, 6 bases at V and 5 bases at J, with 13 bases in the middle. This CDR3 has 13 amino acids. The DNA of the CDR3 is TGTGCCAGCAGCTCATGGGGGGATTATGGCTACACCTTC. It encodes CASSSWGDYGYTF.

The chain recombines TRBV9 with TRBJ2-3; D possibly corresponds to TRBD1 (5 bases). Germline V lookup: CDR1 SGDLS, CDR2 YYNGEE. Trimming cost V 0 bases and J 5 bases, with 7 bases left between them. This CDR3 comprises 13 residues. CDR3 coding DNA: TGTGCCAGCAGCGTAGAGGGGTTAGATACGCAGTATTTT. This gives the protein CASSVEGLDTQYF. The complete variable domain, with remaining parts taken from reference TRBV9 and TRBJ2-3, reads DSGVTQTPKHLITATGQRVTLRCSPRSGDLSVYWYQQSLDQGLQFLIQYYNGEERAKGNILERFSAQQFPDLHSELNLSSLELGDSALYFCASSVEGLDTQYFGPGTRLTVL.

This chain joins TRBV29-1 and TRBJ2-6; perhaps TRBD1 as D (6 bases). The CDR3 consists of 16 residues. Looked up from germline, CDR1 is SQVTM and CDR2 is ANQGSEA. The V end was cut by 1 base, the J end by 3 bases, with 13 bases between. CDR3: CSVEGRTVRGANVLTF. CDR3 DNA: TGCAGCGTTGAAGGACGGACAGTCCGTGGGGCCAACGTCCTGACTTTC.